The rows below give T cell receptor beta chains drawn from one sample of a study of blood T cell repertoires in COVID-19. Generated by immunoSEQ multiplex PCR, the TCRdb table keeps only in-frame clones and is missing some. The sample lists some 170,000 clones, more than 85% occurring once. Sequencing was carried out using PBMCs or T cells enriched from blood (not recorded which). The source is a human donor with acute COVID-19. The donor label of this sample is uncertain. CDR3s include the opening cysteine and the closing phenylalanine or tryptophan. Fields, in order: D gene, CDR3 length, J gene, V gene, clone size, CDR3 DNA, CDR3 protein. D genes are given only for firm matches. Clone size, where shown, is once, few, many, or a class for clones that have expanded.

>NA|13|TRBJ2-1|TRBV7-6|NA
TGTGCCAGCAGCTTAGCGCTAACAGATGAGCAGTTCTTC
CASSLALTDEQFF
>TRBD2|16|TRBJ2-1|TRBV6-1|NA
TGTGCCAGCAGTGAACCGGGTAGCGGGGGTTACAATGAGCAGTTCTTC
CASSEPGSGGYNEQFF
>TRBD2|13|TRBJ2-5|TRBV3-1/TRBV3-2|NA
TGTGCCAGCAGTAGAATAGCGGGGGGGACCCAGTACTTC
CASSRIAGGTQYF
>TRBD2|20|TRBJ2-5|TRBV3-1/TRBV3-2|NA
TGTGCCAGCAGCCAAGATATCGTTAGCCTAGCGGGGGGGCCGCGAGAGACCCAGTACTTC
CASSQDIVSLAGGPRETQYF
>NA|15|TRBJ1-3|TRBV25-1|NA
TGTGCCAGCAGTGATGTCATGGGCGCACGAAACACCATATATTTT
CASSDVMGARNTIYF
>TRBD2|14|TRBJ2-7|TRBV5-1|NA
TGCGCCAGCACCCCAAGGCGGGGGGCATACGAGCAGTACTTC
CASTPRRGAYEQYF
>TRBD1|14|TRBJ2-7|TRBV7-2|NA
TGTGCCAGCAGCTTACAGACAGGGGGTTACGAGCAGTACTTC
CASSLQTGGYEQYF
>TRBD1|14|TRBJ1-5|TRBV6-1|NA
TGTGCCAGCAGTGAGGATTACAGGGGTCAGCCCCAGCATTTT
CASSEDYRGQPQHF
>NA|17|TRBJ2-5|TRBV5-6|NA
TGTGCCAGCAGCCCAGAGACAGGGCGAGGGGGGAGAGAGACCCAGTACTTC
CASSPETGRGGRETQYF
>TRBD1|14|TRBJ2-7|TRBV7-2|NA
TGTGCCAGCAGCGCCAGCGCAGGGGGCTACGAGCAGTACTTC
CASSASAGGYEQYF
>TRBD1|13|TRBJ1-2|TRBV30|NA
TGTGCCTGGATCCCGACAGGGGAATATGGCTACACCTTC
CAWIPTGEYGYTF
>TRBD1|14|TRBJ1-2|TRBV6-5|NA
TGTGCCAGCAGCAGGGACAGACAAAACTATGGCTACACCTTC
CASSRDRQNYGYTF
>TRBD1|17|TRBJ2-1|TRBV24-1|NA
TGTGCCACCAGTGATCCATCGGGACAGGGGGTACTTAGTGAGCAGTTCTTC
CATSDPSGQGVLSEQFF
>NA|13|TRBJ1-1|TRBV7-6|NA
TGTGCCAGCAGCTTAGTGAGGACAGATGAAGCTTTCTTT
CASSLVRTDEAFF
>NA|13|TRBJ2-4|TRBV6-5|NA
TGTGCCAGCAGTCAGGGGGCCAAAAACATTCAGTACTTC
CASSQGAKNIQYF
>NA|15|TRBJ2-2|TRBV7-3|NA
TGTGCCAGCAGCCGACACCTCGGGAACACCGGGGAGCTGTTTTTT
CASSRHLGNTGELFF
>NA|17|TRBJ2-1|TRBV18|NA
TGTGCCAGCTCAACCAATATGAGGGCCGACCCCTACAATGAGCAGTTCTTC
CASSTNMRADPYNEQFF
>NA|15|TRBJ2-2|TRBV6-5|NA
TGTGCCAGCAGAACCCCGGGACTGACCACCGGGGAGCTGTTTTTT
CASRTPGLTTGELFF
>NA|15|TRBJ2-3|TRBV29-1|NA
TGCAGCGTTGAAGTGACAGGCCTGAGCACAGATACGCAGTATTTT
CSVEVTGLSTDTQYF
>TRBD2|15|TRBJ2-5|TRBV4-2|NA
TGTGCCAGCAGCCAATCTTTGCGGGGGGGAGAGACCCAGTACTTC
CASSQSLRGGETQYF
>TRBD2|19|TRBJ2-3|TRBV9|NA
TGTGCCAGCAGCGTAGGACTAGCGGGCGGCGTAAGGAGCACAGATACGCAGTATTTT
CASSVGLAGGVRSTDTQYF
>TRBD1|14|TRBJ2-7|TRBV4-3|NA
TGCGCCAGCAGCCAGGACAGGGGTTCCTACGAGCAGTACTTC
CASSQDRGSYEQYF
>TRBD1|16|TRBJ2-7|TRBV15|NA
TGTGCCACCAGCAGAGATAGGACAGGTACCACCTACGAGCAGTACTTC
CATSRDRTGTTYEQYF
>NA|13|TRBJ1-4|TRBV30|NA
TGTGCCTGGAGTCGGGTTTCCAATGAAAAACTGTTTTTT
CAWSRVSNEKLFF
>NA|15|TRBJ1-2|TRBV4-1|NA
TGCGCCAGCAGCCAAGGGGGGCTGCCTGGTTTAGGCTACACCTTC
CASSQGGLPGLGYTF
>TRBD1|17|TRBJ1-5|TRBV30|NA
TGTGCCTGGAGTGTAGGGACAGGGGCGGAGGGCAATCAGCCCCAGCATTTT
CAWSVGTGAEGNQPQHF
>TRBD1|14|TRBJ2-7|TRBV9|NA
TGTGCCGGGAGGAGGGGACAGGGGGCAAGCGAGCAGTACTTC
CAGRRGQGASEQYF
>TRBD1|11|TRBJ2-7|TRBV6-5|few
TGTGCCAGCACCTTGGGGACAGGGGTGAGCTTC
CASTLGTGVSF
>TRBD2|15|TRBJ2-3|TRBV5-1|NA
TGCGCCAGCAGCTTGGCCGGGGGGGCCGAAGATACGCAGTATTTT
CASSLAGGAEDTQYF
>TRBD1|15|TRBJ1-2|TRBV9|NA
TGTGCCAGCAGCTATGAACAGGGGGCTAGGGCCGGCTACACCTTC
CASSYEQGARAGYTF
>NA|14|TRBJ1-2|TRBV4-1|NA
TGCGCCAGCAGCCAAGAGGCAGATCACTATGGCTACACCTTC
CASSQEADHYGYTF
>NA|15|TRBJ1-4|TRBV6-5|NA
TGTGCCAGCAGCGCAACGGTTGCAACTAATGAAAAACTGTTTTTT
CASSATVATNEKLFF
>NA|15|TRBJ2-1|TRBV7-9|NA
TGTGCCAGCAGCCCCGCTCTGAGCTCCTACAATGAGCAGTTCTTC
CASSPALSSYNEQFF
>TRBD1|15|TRBJ2-5|TRBV30|NA
TGTGCCTGGAGTGTACTCGAGGGGGCGGGAGAGACCCAGTACTTC
CAWSVLEGAGETQYF
>NA|15|TRBJ2-2|TRBV11-2|NA
TGTGCCAGCAGCTTTAAACAGCTGAACACCGGGGAGCTGTTTTTT
CASSFKQLNTGELFF
>NA|12|TRBJ2-5|TRBV3-1/TRBV3-2|NA
TGTGCCAGCAGCCCTCTTGAGGAGACCCAGTACTTC
CASSPLEETQYF
>NA|13|TRBJ2-1|TRBV2|once
TGTGCCAGCAGTGCTAACTCGGGTAATGAGCAGTTCTTC
CASSANSGNEQFF
>TRBD1|16|TRBJ2-6|TRBV27|NA
TGTGCCAGCAGTCCACCAACACCGACAGGGGTCGACGTCCTGACTTTC
CASSPPTPTGVDVLTF
>TRBD1|14|TRBJ1-2|TRBV3-1/TRBV3-2|once
TGTGCCAGCAGCCAAGCCACAGGGGCGCGGGGCTACACCTTC
CASSQATGARGYTF
>TRBD2|16|TRBJ2-5|TRBV4-2|few
TGTGCCAGCAGCCAAGAGACTAGCGGGGTTCAAGAGACCCAGTACTTC
CASSQETSGVQETQYF
>NA|15|TRBJ2-7|TRBV6-5|NA
TGTGCCAGCAGTTACTCGAGAAAGTCGGGGGACGAGCAGTACTTC
CASSYSRKSGDEQYF
>NA|14|TRBJ1-1|TRBV12-5|NA
TGTGCTAGTGCTGGACGGGGGGCAGGTACTGAAGCTTTCTTT
CASAGRGAGTEAFF
>TRBD1|17|TRBJ1-2|TRBV5-6|NA
TGTGCCAGCACTACGCGGGACAGTGACCTGGCTAACTATGGCTACACCTTC
CASTTRDSDLANYGYTF
>TRBD2|16|TRBJ2-2|TRBV9|NA
TGTGCCAGCAGCCCAGGGACTAGCGGAAACACCGGGGAGCTGTTTTTT
CASSPGTSGNTGELFF
>TRBD1|14|TRBJ1-1|TRBV27|NA
TGTGCCAGCAAGATAGGGGCCCGACAGGGGGCGCCTTTCTTT
CASKIGARQGAPFF
>TRBD1|18|TRBJ1-1|TRBV9|NA
TGTGCCAGCAGCGTAAATTCGCGACAGGGGGCGGAGAACGCTGAAGCTTTCTTT
CASSVNSRQGAENAEAFF
>TRBD1|13|TRBJ2-7|TRBV12-3/TRBV12-4|once
TGTGCCAGCAGTTTCAACAGGGGGTACGAGCAGTACTTC
CASSFNRGYEQYF